Presented here are 3 T cell receptor beta chains from one specimen sequenced in a study of T cells after yellow fever vaccination. TCRdb independently ran MiXCR on the 5' RACE reads; one entry per CDR3 protein. The sample lists about 340,000 distinct CDR3 sequences; about 12% were seen once. The source was CD4+ T cells sorted from PBMCs, collected 15 days after the yellow fever booster vaccination. These receptor sequences come from a man in his late teens or twenties who received the YFV17D yellow fever vaccine.

The genes are TRBV6-4 and TRBJ2-2, with a weak D call TRBD1 (6 bases). This CDR3 spans 14 amino acids. CDR1 and CDR2 from the germline V gene are MRHNA and SNTAGT. Trimming took off 4 bases at V and 6 bases at J, with 12 bases between the two ends. CDR3 sequence (DNA): TGTGCCAGCAGTGTTCGTCAGGGGTCCGGGGAGCTGTTTTTT. Protein sequence: CASSVRQGSGELFF.

The CDR3: CASTLSGGLNNEQFF. The CDR3 nucleotides read TGTGCCAGCACCCTTAGCGGGGGGCTTAACAATGAGCAGTTCTTC. The chain couples TRBV9 to TRBJ2-1; 10 bases match TRBD2. The CDR3 sequence is 15 residues long. CDR1 SGDLS and CDR2 YYNGEE come from the germline V gene. Unmatched junction bases numbered 8, after V lost 6 bases and J lost 5 bases.

This clonotype has a handful of counts. Here the CDR3 reads CASSSHRPKDRGNEQFF. The CDR3 coding sequence is TGTGCCAGCAGCTCCCATCGCCCAAAGGACAGGGGCAATGAGCAGTTCTTC. The chain uses TRBV7-3 and TRBJ2-1, with 9 bases identical to TRBD1. Unmatched junction bases numbered 13, after V lost 4 bases and J lost 6 bases. Germline CDR1 and CDR2: SGHTA and FQGTGA. The CDR3 loop spans 17 amino acids.